These T cell receptor beta chains were read from a single sample in a study of cytomegalovirus exposure and HLA in healthy donors. The protocol was immunoSEQ multiplex PCR, while the TCRdb copy is restricted to in-frame clones and leaves out a portion. The repertoire has around 86,000 clones, 60% to 80% of them found once; the top ten carry about 6.4%. The specimen sequenced was PBMCs. These receptors were obtained from a female donor in good health and CMV-seronegative. The CDR3 runs from the conserved cysteine through the conserved F or W. Each record gives: D gene, J gene, V gene, CDR3 protein. A D gene is named only where the DNA matches it firmly.

. TRBJ1-3 TRBV30 CAWSALGSSGNTIYF
. TRBJ2-7 TRBV7-9 CASSLDNEQYF
TRBD1 TRBJ1-1 TRBV30 CAWSVQRTGATEAFF
TRBD1 TRBJ2-3 TRBV15 CATSNRDRGFDTQYF
. TRBJ2-7 TRBV11-2 CASSRTVYEQYF
. TRBJ2-5 TRBV19 CASSIDTGSGETQYF
TRBD2 TRBJ2-1 TRBV5-4 CASSLTSGYYNEQFF
TRBD1 TRBJ1-1 TRBV4-1 CASSQGDFRGRGPTEAFF
. TRBJ2-4 TRBV11-2 CASSFGVGGNIQYF
. TRBJ2-2 TRBV5-6 CASSLAFAGAGELFF
. TRBJ1-6 TRBV5-4 CASSLAGINSPLHF
. TRBJ2-7 TRBV10-3 CAISESHTYEQYF
TRBD1 TRBJ1-4 TRBV9 CASSPSPRTGRNEKLFF
. TRBJ1-5 TRBV27 CASSHYSNQPQHF
. TRBJ1-4 TRBV6-1 CASKGLRTEKLFF
TRBD1 TRBJ2-7 TRBV30 CAWTRPGQWTYEQYF
. TRBJ1-5 TRBV6-6 CASTWTEVDQPQHF
. TRBJ1-2 TRBV2 CASSRAYGYTF
TRBD1 TRBJ1-4 TRBV5-6 CASSWTGDNEKLFF
TRBD1 TRBJ2-7 TRBV7-6 CASSQGQTYEQYF
. TRBJ2-7 TRBV6-5 CASSYSRLDFYEQYF
. TRBJ1-5 TRBV28 CASTYQGPNEGSQHF
TRBD1 TRBJ1-1 TRBV6-5 CASSYSRVRGRTEAFF
TRBD1 TRBJ1-1 TRBV7-8 CASSLGQGYTEAFF
TRBD2 TRBJ2-7 TRBV2 CASSESGGRAGEQYF
TRBD2 TRBJ2-7 TRBV29-1 CSVGGLAGGTYEQYF
. TRBJ1-3 TRBV7-6 CASSSTGGSGNTIYF
TRBD2 TRBJ2-3 TRBV19 CASRQEGLAVTDTQYF
. TRBJ1-2 TRBV9 CASSVGEGASYGYTF
TRBD1 TRBJ2-5 TRBV6-1 CASSEGGQGAETQYF
. TRBJ2-3 TRBV7-9 CASSLGFPSTDTQYF
. TRBJ2-7 TRBV5-1 CASSFDSLTYEQYF
TRBD1 TRBJ1-2 TRBV27 CASSLYGDRADYGYTF
. TRBJ2-2 TRBV30 CAWSPPDSTANTGELFF
TRBD1 TRBJ1-2 TRBV7-6 CASSLAQGVDGYTF
TRBD1 TRBJ1-2 TRBV7-9 CASSPKVGTGNYGYTF
. TRBJ2-1 TRBV9 CASTESVTGNEQFF
TRBD2 TRBJ2-5 TRBV9 CASSVAGGQETQYF
. TRBJ2-5 TRBV11-2 CASSWTGSRETQYF
TRBD2 TRBJ2-1 TRBV27 CASSSLGERGSYNEQFF
TRBD1 TRBJ2-2 TRBV5-1 CASSLISGTGISGELFF
TRBD2 TRBJ2-4 TRBV7-2 CASSLGTSGGHQYF
. TRBJ1-3 TRBV7-9 CASSPRQASSGNTIYF
TRBD2 TRBJ2-3 TRBV18 CASSPPLAGGKSRSVYF
TRBD2 TRBJ2-3 TRBV11-3 CASSLGGSPDTQYF
. TRBJ1-1 TRBV18 CASSQGQNTEAFF
TRBD1 TRBJ1-1 TRBV11-1 CASRAGQGAPEAFF
TRBD1 TRBJ1-1 TRBV5-4 CASSSGQSTEAFF